One sample yielded the 6 T cell receptor delta chains listed below, sequenced in a study of γδ T cells in repeated Plasmodium falciparum infection. TCRdb reprocessed the multiplex PCR reads using CATT. The sample carries tens of thousands of delta-chain clones, 0.98% recorded once. Vgamma9/Vdelta2+ and Vdelta2-negative gammadelta T cells were flow-sorted from PBMC for bulk sequencing. The sequenced sample was gamma-delta T cells from blood. The receptors were gathered from a pool of human donors (malaria-infected and uninfected, not separated).

This clone was counted many times. Other DNA sequences in the same sample also yield this CDR3. CDR3 DNA: TGTGCCTGTGATCCCCTCTCCAGACTGGGGACCGACCAGTACACCGATAAACTCATCTTT. It encodes CACDPLSRLGTDQYTDKLIF. The J gene is TRDJ1, the V gene TRDV2; TRDD3 matches at 7 bases. The CDR3 runs 20 residues. The V segment lost 4 bases and the J segment 0 bases; nucleotides outside the gene matches: 22. Germline values: CDR1 GEAIGNYY, CDR2 EKD.

This clone was seen a handful of times. A far larger clone lies a single base away; this is likely a read error. Within the sample, other DNA sequences also encode this same CDR3. This chain joins TRDV2 and TRDJ1; 11 bases map to TRDD3. The J gene, left out of TCRdb, was set here by checking the DNA against germline. V gave up 0 bases and J gave up 0 bases; unmatched junction bases: 32. In germline, CDR1 is GEAIGNYY, CDR2 EKD. The CDR3 is 26 amino acids. CDR3 protein: CACDTGAYNIWELGDRENKYTDKLIF. The CDR3 DNA sequence: TGTGCCTGTGACACCGGAGCCTACAACATCTGGGAACTGGGGGATAGAGAGAATAAGTACACCGATAAACTCATCTTT.

This clone occurred a few times. A far bigger clonotype differs at one base, so this is likely a read error. Other DNA sequences from this sample encode an identical CDR3 as well. The genes are TRDV2 and TRDJ4; the match to TRDD3 covers 8 bases. TCRdb offers no J gene call, so here the DNA was matched to germline to obtain one. V dropped 1 base and J dropped 2; count of bases not matched to a gene: 11. CDR3 length equals 16 residues. CDR1 and CDR2 from the germline V gene are GEAIGNYY and EKD. CDR3 in DNA: TGTGCCTGTGACACGAAGGCTGTCGGGGATACTAGACCCCTGATCTTT. It specifies CACDTKAVGDTRPLIF.

This clone was found a few times. A far larger clone is just one base off, so this is likely a read error. This sample includes further DNA sequences coding for the same CDR3. The CDR3 spells CACDTGSAWDTRQMFF. DNA for the CDR3: TGTGCCTGTGATACGGGGTCGGCCTGGGACACCCGACAAATGTTTTTC. No J gene call was made, and the V gene is TRDV2; TRDD3 is the table's D call, not checked against the DNA. From germline, CDR1 is GEAIGNYY and CDR2 EKD. The CDR3 extends over 16 amino acids.

On this clone itself: A read error likely explains why the TCRdb protein, taken from a much larger clone, differs from this DNA's translation at residue 10; the protein shown is translated from the DNA. The chain recombines TRDV2 with TRDJ1; 8 nucleotides match TRDD3. No J gene is reported in TCRdb; it was inferred here by comparing the DNA with germline. Germline V gene data show CDR1 as GEAIGNYY and CDR2 as EKD. CDR3 size: 13 residues. For the CDR3, the DNA is TGTGCCTGTCAACTGGGGGGGGGCGATAGACTCATCTTT. Translated, it gives CACQLGGGDRLIF.

This clone was observed a few times. It is likely a read error: a sequence one base away is far more abundant. The same CDR3 is also encoded by other DNA sequences in this sample. No J gene call was made, and the V gene is TRDV1; the table's D call, TRDD3, was not checked against the DNA. The CDR3 totals 15 residues. The germline gives CDR1 TSWWSYY, CDR2 QGS. Written as DNA, the CDR3 is TGTGCTCTTGGGGAATGCCCTCGGGGCACCGATAAACTCATCTTC. Translating it yields CALGECPRGTDKLIF.